This section outlines one T cell receptor beta chain sequence together with its context. Its matching antigen is unknown. The sample is drawn from a study of vaccination effects on CD4 cells after COVID-19. Study details: Approximately 2.1 million PBMC were placed in each well, which was supplemented with 10 IU/ml IL-2 and approximately 9.2 ug/ml peptides.

Germline lookup yields CDR1 MNHEY and CDR2 SVGAGI. The V and J ends lost 0 bases and 8 bases, in that order; junction bases with no gene match: 7. The CDR3 loop spans 16 amino acids. An approximately nine-day culture period preceded the isolation of CD4+ T cells. Absence of prior SARS-CoV-2 infection characterized the vaccine recipients, who showed negative nucleocapsid antibodies. IL-2 medium took the place of half the medium on both days 3 and 7. Profiling relied on immunoSEQ multiplex PCR, and the TCRdb table lists in-frame clones only, not all of them. The repertoire holds tens of thousands of clones, with roughly 79% as singletons. Study observations and caveats: The study, lacking early post-infection timepoints, had few convalescent patients.

This chain links TRBV6-5 with TRBJ2-1; 10 positions agree with TRBD1. Source: CD4+ T cells from PBMCs cultured without peptide, taken before COVID-19 vaccination. This clonotype was obtained from a human donor who received a COVID-19 vaccine. As DNA, the CDR3 is TGTGCCAGCAGTTACTCGAGGGGACAGGGGCATGATGAGCAGTTCTTC. The encoded protein is CASSYSRGQGHDEQFF.